These 24 T cell receptor beta chains were sequenced from one sample in a study of breast tumors, draining lymph nodes, adjacent tissues. The lymph nodes were axillary draining lymph nodes from breast cancer patients. TCRdb reprocessed the multiplex PCR reads via MiXCR and lists one record per CDR3 protein. Of 170,000 or so distinct CDR3 sequences detected, roughly 30% appear once; the ten largest clones hold around 4.1%. The sequencing sample was made of axillary lymph node tissue. These receptors all stem from a female donor with breast cancer. Some clones in this sample may be carry-over from other donors' samples.

This clonotype was detected ten times or more. It may be a read error: a sequence one base away is much more abundant. The rearrangement links TRBV7-8 to TRBJ2-5, with D possibly TRBD1 on 6 matching bases. Germline loops: CDR1 SGHVS, CDR2 FQNEAQ. V gave up 0 bases and J gave up 9 bases, with 23 bases separating them. CDR3 length: 17 amino acids. This CDR3 reads CASSLAMSGGVVEPQYF. CDR3 coding DNA: TGTGCCAGCAGCTTAGCCATGAGTGGGGGCGTCGTGGAGCCCCAGTACTTC.

This clonotype was counted many times. This chain uses TRBV20-1 with TRBJ2-1; 12 bases fit TRBD2. V was clipped by 5 bases and J by 5 bases; unmatched bases: 4. The CDR3 totals 14 residues. The germline CDR1 and CDR2 sequences are DFQATT and SNEGSKA (reference sequence). The CDR3 protein is CSAPGLAGHNEQFF. The CDR3 DNA sequence: TGCAGTGCTCCAGGACTAGCGGGACACAATGAGCAGTTCTTC.

The J gene is TRBJ1-4, the V gene TRBV7-3; 12 bases fit TRBD1. The CDR3 is 15 amino acids. V dropped 5 bases and J dropped 8; count of bases not matched to a gene: 6. Germline V lookup: CDR1 SGHTA, CDR2 FQGTGA. The CDR3 is CASSTWDRGREKLFF. The DNA of the CDR3 is TGTGCCAGCAGCACCTGGGACAGGGGGCGAGAAAAACTGTTTTTT. The variable domain in full, with the rest retrieved from reference TRBV7-3 and TRBJ1-4, is GAGVSQTPSNKVTEKGKYVELRCDPISGHTALYWYRQSLGQGPEFLIYFQGTGAADDSGLPNDRFFAVRPEGSVSTLKIQRTERGDSAVYLCASSTWDRGREKLFFGSGTQLSVL.

This clonotype showed up many times. The CDR3 loop reads CAISGNNYGYTF. As DNA, the CDR3 is TGTGCCATCAGCGGTAATAACTATGGCTACACCTTC. The rearrangement joins TRBV10-3 to TRBJ1-2, with D unresolved. Trimming took 6 bases from V and 1 from J, leaving 6 bases between them. Germline values: CDR1 ENHRY, CDR2 SYGVKD. The CDR3 is made up of 12 amino acids.

The chain joins TRBV6-1 to TRBJ1-5; TRBD1 agrees at 8 bases. Germline trimming cut 6 bases from V and 11 bases from J; bases unmatched to any gene: 15. The CDR3 contains 15 residues. CDR1 is MNHNS, CDR2 SASEGT, per germline. CDR3 DNA: TGTGCCAGCAGATCAGGGGCACAGGGGGGAGAGACCCAGCATTTT. Encoded protein: CASRSGAQGGETQHF.

There are many counts of this clonotype. This rearrangement joins TRBV29-1 to TRBJ1-2; tentative D call: TRBD1 (5 bases). Germline V gene data show CDR1 as SQVTM and CDR2 as ANQGSEA. Trimming took off 0 bases at V and 8 bases at J, with 10 bases between the two ends. The CDR3 length is 12 residues. For the CDR3, the DNA is TGCAGCGTTGAAGAGCAGGGTTTGGGCTACACCTTC. As protein: CSVEEQGLGYTF.

This chain joins TRBV12-3 or TRBV12-4 and TRBJ1-6; the match to TRBD1 covers 9 bases. This CDR3 has 17 residues. The trim removed 6 bases at V and 7 bases at J, leaving 13 bases unmatched. This CDR3 reads CASSFNPGQGLNSPLHF. Here the CDR3 DNA reads TGTGCCAGCAGCTTCAATCCGGGACAGGGTCTCAATTCACCCCTCCACTTT.

This clonotype was picked up many times. The chain carries TRBV11-1 and TRBJ2-3, with D tentatively TRBD2 (6 bases). CDR1 and CDR2 (germline): SGHAT, FQDESV (reference sequence). Trimming removed 5 bases from V and 3 bases from J, with 27 bases in between. The CDR3 covers 19 residues. The CDR3 bases are TGTGCCAGCAGCCGACTATACGGGAGTGGCAGGAAGTTAACAGATACGCAGTATTTT. Its protein product is CASSRLYGSGRKLTDTQYF. The full variable domain, its missing parts supplied by reference TRBV11-1 and TRBJ2-3, is EAEVAQSPRYKITEKSQAVAFWCDPISGHATLYWYRQILGQGPELLVQFQDESVVDDSQLPKDRFSAERLKGVDSTLKIQPAELGDSAMYLCASSRLYGSGRKLTDTQYFGPGTRLTVL.

There are many counts of this clonotype. The chain joins TRBV7-9 to TRBJ2-7; tentative D call: TRBD1 (6 bases). Germline V gene data show CDR1 as SEHNR and CDR2 as FQNEAQ (reference sequence). Trimming shortened V by 5 bases and J by 2 bases, and 10 bases separated the two germline ends. CDR3 length equals 13 residues. This chain's CDR3 is CASSPEGAYEQYF. CDR3 bases: TGTGCCAGCAGCCCCGAGGGGGCCTACGAGCAGTACTTC.

Of note for this clonotype: A much larger clone lies a single base off, so this may be a read error. The rearrangement links TRBV11-2 to TRBJ2-1, with D tentatively TRBD1 (6 bases). Germline V gene lookup returns CDR1 SGHAT and CDR2 FQNNGV. The V and J ends lost 2 bases and 2 bases respectively, with 19 bases between them. This CDR3 comprises 18 residues. This CDR3 is CASSLLLLTGRPYNEQFF. DNA of the CDR3: TGTGCCAGCAGCTTACTTCTATTAACAGGGCGGCCCTACAATGAGCAGTTCTTC.

Note on this clonotype: The conserved final phenylalanine or tryptophan is absent from the CDR3, which likely points to a read error. The chain joins TRBV2 to TRBJ2-7; 9 nucleotides match TRBD2. J lost 4 bases, V lost 3 bases, and 7 bases had no gene match. From germline, CDR1 is SNHLY and CDR2 FYNNEI. The CDR3 extends over 15 amino acids. CDR3 residues: CASSELAGGAYEQYL. The CDR3 nucleotides are TGTGCCAGCAGTGAGTTGGCGGGGGGGGCTTACGAGCAGTACCTC.

The chain carries TRBV11-2 and TRBJ1-4; unclear D gene. This CDR3 has 18 residues. In germline, CDR1 is SGHAT, CDR2 FQNNGV. Trimming took off 1 base at V and 3 bases at J, with 18 bases between the two ends. The chain's CDR3 is CASSLAPETGEANEKLFF. The CDR3 DNA follows: TGTGCCAGCAGCTTAGCACCCGAGACCGGGGAGGCTAATGAAAAACTGTTTTTT.

This clonotype appeared a single time. The chain couples TRBV20-1 to TRBJ2-5, with TRBD1 identical over 7 bases. With V trimmed by 2 bases and J by 5 bases, 17 bases remained unmatched. This CDR3 region has 17 residues. Per the germline V gene, CDR1 is DFQATT and CDR2 is SNEGSKA (reference sequence). Written as DNA, the CDR3 is TGCAGTGCTAGAAAATTCTTTAGACAGGGATGGGATGAGACCCAGTACTTC. It is translated as CSARKFFRQGWDETQYF.

In the case of this clonotype: The DNA is left out, because the CDR3 cannot be placed on it with certainty; the CDR3 is given as TCRdb lists it. The J gene is TRBJ1-4, the V gene TRBV10-1; the table's D call, TRBD1, was not checked against the DNA. The CDR3 comprises 23 residues, both ends counted. The V gene's germline CDR1 is WNHNN and CDR2 SYGVQD (reference sequence). This chain's CDR3 is CASSESGTAYEQYFGPNGEKLFF.

The chain uses TRBV24-1 and TRBJ2-1; 8 nucleotides agree with TRBD2. J lost 6 bases, V lost 1 base, and 7 bases had no gene match. Per the germline V gene, CDR1 is KGHDR and CDR2 is SFDVKD. CDR3 length equals 16 residues. The CDR3 DNA is TGTGCCACCAGTGATTTTCTTCGAGCGGGAGCCAATGAGCAGTTCTTC. Its protein product is CATSDFLRAGANEQFF.

The rearrangement joins TRBV12-3 or TRBV12-4 to TRBJ2-2; tentatively, D is TRBD2 (5 bases). The CDR3 length is 13 residues. Trimming took off 1 base at V and 7 bases at J, with 7 bases between the two ends. CDR3 sequence (DNA): TGTGCCAGCAGTTTAGATACTAGCGGGGAGCTGTTTTTT. Translation: CASSLDTSGELFF.

The V call is TRBV2, the J call TRBJ2-6, with TRBD1 identical over 7 bases. Germline assignment: CDR1 SNHLY and CDR2 FYNNEI. This CDR3 comprises 16 residues. J lost 2 bases, V lost 1 base, and 2 bases had no gene match. Here the CDR3 DNA reads TGTGCCAGCAGTGAAGGACAGGGAACTGGGGCCAACGTCCTGACTTTC. It codes for CASSEGQGTGANVLTF.

This clonotype has only a few counts. A much larger clone lies a single base off, so this may be a read error. The chain links TRBV24-1 to TRBJ2-1; D uncertain. The CDR3 loop spans 13 amino acids. Per the germline V gene, CDR1 is KGHDR and CDR2 is SFDVKD. Trimming shortened V by 5 bases and J by 6 bases, and 10 bases separated the two germline ends. CDR3 loop: CATSGTSSNEQFF. In DNA form, the CDR3 reads TGTGCCACCAGTGGTACAAGCAGCAATGAGCAGTTCTTC.

This clonotype was counted at least ten times. This chain connects TRBV20-1 to TRBJ1-5; no definite D call. V was cut by 3 bases and J by 6 bases, with 12 bases left in between. This CDR3 spans 13 amino acids. The germline V gene has CDR1 DFQATT and CDR2 SNEGSKA (reference sequence). In DNA form, the CDR3 reads TGCAGTGCTAGTCGGGCTGCAGCTCAGCCCCAGCATTTT. Translated, it gives CSASRAAAQPQHF.

This clonotype was picked up many times. J is TRBJ2-5 and V is TRBV7-8; 7 bases are shared with TRBD1. The junction had 10 bases not matched to a gene; V was cut back by 7 bases and J by 2 bases. Germline CDR1 and CDR2: SGHVS and FQNEAQ. This CDR3 spans 15 amino acids. Written as DNA, the CDR3 is TGTGCCAGCACCCCCCAGGGGGACCGGCAAGAGACCCAGTACTTC. It codes for CASTPQGDRQETQYF.

This clonotype was counted ten times or more. The chain employs TRBV5-8 and TRBJ2-7, with D possibly matching TRBD1 (5 bases). The germline V and J ends were trimmed by 0 bases and 1 base, with 11 bases remaining between them. The CDR3 spans 15 residues. Germline V CDR1 and CDR2: SGHTS, YDEGEE. The CDR3 DNA sequence: TGTGCCAGCAGCTTGGCAAGGGGTCGTTCCTACGAGCAGTACTTC. Its translation: CASSLARGRSYEQYF.

The chain has TRBV13 and TRBJ2-3; either TRBD1 or TRBD2 may supply D (5 bases each). The germline gives CDR1 PRHDT, CDR2 FYEKMQ (reference sequence). V shed 0 bases and J shed 6 bases, with 16 bases lying between them. The CDR3 is 16 residues long. The CDR3 DNA follows: TGTGCCAGCAGCTTAGGGACAGTGAGTTGGGGGGATACGCAGTATTTT. It yields the protein CASSLGTVSWGDTQYF.

This chain links TRBV11-2 with TRBJ2-5, with D perhaps matching TRBD2 (6 bases). The CDR3 runs to 15 residues. Germline CDR1 SGHAT, CDR2 FQNNGV. V gave up 4 bases and J gave up 3 bases, with 15 bases separating them. CDR3 in DNA: TGTGCCAGCAGCTCAGGCGCTAGCGCAAAAGAGACCCAGTACTTC. This sequence encodes CASSSGASAKETQYF.

The V and J genes are TRBV15 and TRBJ1-5, with 7 positions matching TRBD1. Trimming took 5 bases from V and 12 from J; bases not matched to a gene: 7. Per the germline V gene, CDR1 is LNHNV and CDR2 is YYDKDF (reference sequence). The CDR3 runs 12 residues. CDR3 sequence (DNA): TGTGCCACCAGCGCCCAGCAGGGGGGCCAGCATTTT. The encoded protein is CATSAQQGGQHF.